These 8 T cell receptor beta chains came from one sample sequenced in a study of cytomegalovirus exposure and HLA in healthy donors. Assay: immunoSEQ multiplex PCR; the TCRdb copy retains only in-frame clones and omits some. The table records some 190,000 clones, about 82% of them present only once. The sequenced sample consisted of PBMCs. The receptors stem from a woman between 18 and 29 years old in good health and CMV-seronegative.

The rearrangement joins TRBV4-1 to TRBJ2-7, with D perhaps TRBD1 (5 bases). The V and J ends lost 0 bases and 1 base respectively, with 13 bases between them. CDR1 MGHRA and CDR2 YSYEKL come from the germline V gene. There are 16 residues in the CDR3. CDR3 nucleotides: TGCGCCAGCAGCCAAGATCAGGGTCTTCTTTCCTACGAGCAGTACTTC. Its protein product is CASSQDQGLLSYEQYF.

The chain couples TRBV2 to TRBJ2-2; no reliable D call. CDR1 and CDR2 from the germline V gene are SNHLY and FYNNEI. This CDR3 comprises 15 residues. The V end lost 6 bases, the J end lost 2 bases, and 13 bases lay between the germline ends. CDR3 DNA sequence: TGTGCCAGCAGACCAGGTGCTGGAAACACCGGGGAGCTGTTTTTT. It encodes CASRPGAGNTGELFF.

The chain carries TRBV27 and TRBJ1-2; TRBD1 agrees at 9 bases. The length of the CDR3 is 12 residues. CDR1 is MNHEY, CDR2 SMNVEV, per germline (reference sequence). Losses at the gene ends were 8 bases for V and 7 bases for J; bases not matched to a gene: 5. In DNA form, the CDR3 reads TGTGCCAGCGGGGACAGGGTTACTGGCTACACCTTC. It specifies CASGDRVTGYTF.

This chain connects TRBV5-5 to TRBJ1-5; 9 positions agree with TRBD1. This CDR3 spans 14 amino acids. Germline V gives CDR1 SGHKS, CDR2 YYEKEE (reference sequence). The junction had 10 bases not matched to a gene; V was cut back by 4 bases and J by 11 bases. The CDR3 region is CASSLGQGPVSQHF. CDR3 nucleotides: TGTGCCAGCAGCCTCGGACAGGGGCCAGTGTCCCAGCATTTT.

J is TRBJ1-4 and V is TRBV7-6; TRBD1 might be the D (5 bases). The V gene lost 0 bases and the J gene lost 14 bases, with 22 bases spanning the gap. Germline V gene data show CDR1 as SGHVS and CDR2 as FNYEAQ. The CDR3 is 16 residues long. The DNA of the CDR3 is TGTGCCAGCAGCTTAGCGCGGGACCGTAGAGAGAAGAATCTGTTTTTT. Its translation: CASSLARDRREKNLFF.

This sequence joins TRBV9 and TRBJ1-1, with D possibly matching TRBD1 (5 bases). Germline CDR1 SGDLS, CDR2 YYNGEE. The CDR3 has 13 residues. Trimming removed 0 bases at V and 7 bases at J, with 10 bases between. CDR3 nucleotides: TGTGCCAGCAGCGTAGCGGGGGGGGGTGAAGCTTTCTTT. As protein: CASSVAGGGEAFF.

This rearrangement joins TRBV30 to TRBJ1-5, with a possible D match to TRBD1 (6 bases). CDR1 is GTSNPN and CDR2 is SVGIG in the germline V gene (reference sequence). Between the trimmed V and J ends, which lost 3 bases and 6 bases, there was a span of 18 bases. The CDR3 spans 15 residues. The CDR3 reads CAWRQGSDGSQPQHF. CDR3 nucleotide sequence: TGTGCCTGGAGGCAGGGGAGTGATGGTAGTCAGCCCCAGCATTTT.

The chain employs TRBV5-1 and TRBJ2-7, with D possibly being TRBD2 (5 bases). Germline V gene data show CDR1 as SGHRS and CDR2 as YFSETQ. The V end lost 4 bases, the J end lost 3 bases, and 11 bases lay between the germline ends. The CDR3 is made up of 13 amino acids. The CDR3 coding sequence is TGCGCCAGCAGCCCGCCCCGGGACTACGAGCAGTACTTC. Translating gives CASSPPRDYEQYF. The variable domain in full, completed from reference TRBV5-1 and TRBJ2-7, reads KAGVTQTPRYLIKTRGQQVTLSCSPISGHRSVSWYQQTPGQGLQFLFEYFSETQRNKGNFPGRFSGRQFSNSRSEMNVSTLELGDSALYLCASSPPRDYEQYFGPGTRLTVT.